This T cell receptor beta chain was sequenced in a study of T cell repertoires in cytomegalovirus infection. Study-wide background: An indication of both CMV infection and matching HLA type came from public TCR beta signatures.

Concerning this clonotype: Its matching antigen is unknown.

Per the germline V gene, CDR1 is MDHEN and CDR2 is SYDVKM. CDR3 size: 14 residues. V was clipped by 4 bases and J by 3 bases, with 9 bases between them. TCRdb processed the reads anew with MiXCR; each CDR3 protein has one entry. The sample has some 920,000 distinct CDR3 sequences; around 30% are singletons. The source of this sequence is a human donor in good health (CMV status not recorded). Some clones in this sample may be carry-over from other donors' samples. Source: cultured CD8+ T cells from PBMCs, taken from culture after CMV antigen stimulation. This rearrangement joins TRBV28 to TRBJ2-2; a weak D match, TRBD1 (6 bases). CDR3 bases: TGTGCCAGCAGTTACAGGGCCGACACCGGGGAGCTGTTTTTT. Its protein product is CASSYRADTGELFF.